The entry below describes one T cell receptor beta chain. The antigen is not known. The data are from a study of shared clonotypes between healthy human individuals. At the deep level, the assay was run. Repertoires were generated with immunoSEQ multiplex PCR, while TCRdb's copy carries only in-frame clones and drops some. The table lists 100,000 to 120,000 clones, about 70% of them singletons, with over 20% in the top ten. Study-wide results and caveats: Shared across a few donors were roughly 4.7% of the naive CD4 clonotypes. The low donor count limited represented genetic and exposure-history diversity.

Researchers reported that CD8 memory united CD45RO+ cells with CCR7-negative CD45RA+ TemRA cells. The sequenced material came from memory CD8+ T cells sorted from blood. Indicated subset: CD45RO+ cells pooled with CCR7-negative TemRA cells. This clonotype was sampled from a woman aged 25 to 39 in good health.

In DNA, the CDR3 is TGTGCCAGCAGTTACATCGACAGCAATGAGCAGTTCTTC. It encodes CASSYIDSNEQFF. The chain employs TRBV6-5 and TRBJ2-1, with D possibly matching TRBD1 (5 bases). This CDR3 region has 13 residues. The V gene's germline CDR1 is MNHEY and CDR2 SVGAGI. The V gene lost 2 bases and the J gene lost 6 bases, with 8 bases spanning the gap.